This T cell receptor (beta chain) was obtained from a study of response to subunit inactivated influenza vaccine. TCRdb recomputed calls from the RT-PCR reads with MiXCR, one row per CDR3 protein. The sample contains hundreds of thousands of distinct CDR3 sequences, roughly 10% of which appear only once. The CDR3 covers 14 residues. The ends were cut back, 0 bases at V and 8 bases at J, with 14 bases in the middle. Germline CDR1 and CDR2: SGHRS and YFSETQ. The chain uses TRBV5-1 and TRBJ1-2, with D possibly TRBD1 on 5 matching bases. The sequence was collected from a man between 45 and 60 years old who received an inactivated influenza vaccine. The specimen comprised PBMCs from blood, sampled on the day of vaccination. The CDR3 spells CASSLGEGIYGYTF. In DNA, the CDR3 is TGCGCCAGCAGCTTGGGTGAGGGGATATACGGCTACACCTTC. The whole variable domain, remainder taken from reference TRBV5-1 and TRBJ1-2, is KAGVTQTPRYLIKTRGQQVTLSCSPISGHRSVSWYQQTPGQGLQFLFEYFSETQRNKGNFPGRFSGRQFSNSRSEMNVSTLELGDSALYLCASSLGEGIYGYTFGSGTRLTVV.